This entry features one T cell receptor (beta chain) sequence. Its antigen is unknown. The data originate from a study of regulatory T cells in long-lasting Graves disease. Findings and limits, study-wide: TRBV28, TRBJ1-2 and TRBJ2-5 were favored in persistent disease.

HTBI primers from iRepertoire and Arm-PCR of CDR3 regions yielded the TCR beta libraries. A single record per CDR3 protein comes from TCRdb applying MiXCR to the multiplex PCR reads. The sample lists a few hundred thousand distinct CDR3 sequences, 10% to 15% occurring once. Described time point: newly diagnosed GD, antithyroid drugs for less than 3 months. From RNA extracted from PBMCs, the TCR library was made. V was clipped by 9 bases and J by 0 bases, with 17 bases between them. This CDR3 contains 15 residues. Germline loops: CDR1 SNHLY, CDR2 FYNNEI. This sample also appeared in a second study, on T cells in Graves' hyperthyroidism and ophthalmopathy.

Sequences were derived from peripheral blood mononuclear cells (PBMCs), sampled at new diagnosis, from a patient treated with antithyroid drugs. The source is a woman aged 18-29 years with Graves disease. The chain links TRBV2 to TRBJ1-1; the D gene is possibly TRBD1 (6 bases). The CDR3 DNA sequence: TGTGCCAGACCCACCAGGGGCGCGATGAACACTGAAGCTTTCTTT. It translates to CARPTRGAMNTEAFF.